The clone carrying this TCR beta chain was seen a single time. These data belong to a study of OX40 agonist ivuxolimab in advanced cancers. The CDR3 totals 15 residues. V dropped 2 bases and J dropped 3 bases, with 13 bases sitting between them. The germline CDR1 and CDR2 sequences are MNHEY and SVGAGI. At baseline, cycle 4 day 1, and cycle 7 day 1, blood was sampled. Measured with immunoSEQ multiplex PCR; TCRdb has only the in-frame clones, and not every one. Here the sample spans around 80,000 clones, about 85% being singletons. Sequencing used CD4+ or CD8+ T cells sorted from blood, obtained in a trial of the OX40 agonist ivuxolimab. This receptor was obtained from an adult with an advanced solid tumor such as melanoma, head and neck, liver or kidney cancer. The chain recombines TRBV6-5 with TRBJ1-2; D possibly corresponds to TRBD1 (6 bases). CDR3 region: CASSYVRTEHYGYTF. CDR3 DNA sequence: TGTGCCAGCAGTTACGTCAGGACAGAACACTATGGCTACACCTTC.